The present entry profiles one TCR beta chain with its context. As yet, its antigen is unknown. The sample originates from a study of cytomegalovirus exposure and HLA in healthy donors. About the research overall: Researchers found that about 82% of fewer than 450 genotyped donors fell within the Caucasian-associated ancestry cluster. Study-wide points: Serostatus for CMV was the only available immune exposure information. Per a later analysis, HLA-associated TCR beta chains showed more clonal expansion than other, equally common TCR beta chains. Some segments of the V type, notably TRBV6-2 and TRBV6-3, were excluded as indistinguishable.

The V and J ends lost 3 bases and 1 base respectively, with 3 bases between them. CDR3 length: 12 amino acids. CDR1 SEHNR and CDR2 FQNEAQ come from the germline V gene (reference sequence). Primers: 60 Vbeta forward and 13 Jbeta reverse. The repertoire was sequenced with immunoSEQ multiplex PCR; TCRdb's copy has only in-frame clones and lacks some. In total, the table holds 74,000 or so clones. The rearrangement links TRBV7-9 to TRBJ2-5; the D is unclear. Sequencing was carried out using PBMCs. This TCR derives from a woman aged 55-69 years in good health and CMV-seronegative. CDR3 nucleotide sequence: TGTGCCAGCAGCTTCTCCCAAGAGACCCAGTACTTC. Amino acids: CASSFSQETQYF.